One and the same sample provided the 9 T cell receptor beta chains below, sequenced in a study of blood T cell repertoires in COVID-19. Profiling relied on immunoSEQ multiplex PCR, and the TCRdb table lists in-frame clones only, not all of them. This repertoire shows about 65,000 clones, roughly 92% found once; its top ten account for about 3.1%. The sample was peripheral blood. Source of these receptors: a man between 65 and 85 years old with active COVID-19.

The chain carries TRBV19 and TRBJ2-1; 7 bases fit TRBD1. Losses at the gene ends were 5 bases for V and 13 bases for J; bases not matched to a gene: 8. CDR1 is LNHDA and CDR2 is SQIVND in the germline V gene (reference sequence). This CDR3 has 12 amino acids. CDR3 in DNA: TGTGCCAGTAGTTCGCCGGGACAGACCCAGTTCTTC. Translated: CASSSPGQTQFF.

This chain uses TRBV5-6 with TRBJ2-7, with D maybe TRBD2 (5 bases). From germline, CDR1 is SGHDT and CDR2 YYEEEE. This CDR3 region has 12 residues. Trimming removed 4 bases from V and 7 bases from J, with 12 bases in between. DNA of the CDR3: TGTGCCAGCAGCACACAACGGGGTGAGCAGTACTTC. The encoded protein is CASSTQRGEQYF.

This clone was seen a few times. CDR3 coding DNA: TGTGCCTGGAGGGGGGGTATAGCCAAAAACATTCAGTACTTC. Its translation: CAWRGGIAKNIQYF. The gene calls are TRBV30 and TRBJ2-4, with a tentative D call TRBD2 (6 bases). Germline V lookup: CDR1 GTSNPN, CDR2 SVGIG (reference sequence). This CDR3 contains 14 residues. V dropped 3 bases and J dropped 0 bases, with 9 bases sitting between them.

V gene TRBV2 combines with J gene TRBJ2-1; D perhaps matches TRBD1 (8 bases). The germline gives CDR1 SNHLY, CDR2 FYNNEI. The CDR3 has 16 amino acids. V dropped 10 bases and J dropped 1 base, with 20 bases sitting between them. The CDR3 loop reads CANYVERDRSYNEQFF. Here the CDR3 DNA reads TGTGCCAATTACGTGGAGCGGGACAGGTCCTACAATGAGCAGTTCTTC.

The chain combines TRBV20-1 with TRBJ2-3; TRBD2 aligns across 10 bases. The CDR3 extends over 15 amino acids. The V segment lost 4 bases and the J segment 2 bases; nucleotides outside the gene matches: 6. Per germline, CDR1 DFQATT and CDR2 SNEGSKA (reference sequence). CDR3 residues: CSATERGGTTDTQYF. DNA of the CDR3: TGCAGTGCTACTGAGCGGGGGGGCACCACAGATACGCAGTATTTT.

This clone has only one observation. The chain has TRBV2 and TRBJ2-7; 8 bases are a match to TRBD2. V lost 4 bases and J lost 6; bases outside the gene matches: 11. From germline, CDR1 is SNHLY and CDR2 FYNNEI. This CDR3 spans 15 amino acids. The CDR3 reads CASSALLAGLGEQYF. As DNA, the CDR3 is TGTGCCAGCAGTGCCCTTTTAGCGGGGTTAGGCGAGCAGTACTTC.

The genes are TRBV2 and TRBJ1-2; TRBD1 agrees at 9 bases. The CDR3 is 16 residues long. V shed 6 bases, J shed 4 bases, and the junction held 12 bases outside the gene matches. From germline, CDR1 is SNHLY and CDR2 FYNNEI. CDR3 in amino acids: CASRTGQGHVSYGYTF. The CDR3 nucleotides read TGTGCCAGCAGGACGGGACAGGGCCACGTTTCCTATGGCTACACCTTC.

The chain joins TRBV9 to TRBJ2-2; 7 nucleotides line up with TRBD1. The ends lost 3 bases at V and 0 bases at J; junction bases unmatched: 5. This CDR3 spans 16 amino acids. Germline CDR1 is SGDLS and CDR2 is YYNGEE. The CDR3 nucleotides read TGTGCCAGCAGCGACCAAACAGGGGCGAACACCGGGGAGCTGTTTTTT. Protein sequence: CASSDQTGANTGELFF.

The sample holds a few counts of this clone. The chain is built from TRBV7-9 and TRBJ2-5; the D gene is possibly TRBD2 (6 bases). The CDR3 has 16 residues. V lost 7 bases to trimming and J lost 5 bases, with 23 bases between them. CDR1 and CDR2 from the germline V gene are SEHNR and FQNEAQ (reference sequence). The DNA of the CDR3 is TGTGCCAGCATCTCGTCGGCCCTAGCGATCACTGAGACCCAGTACTTC. This gives the protein CASISSALAITETQYF. Combining the CDR3 with reference TRBV7-9 and TRBJ2-5 gives the whole variable domain DTGVSQNPRHKITKRGQNVTFRCDPISEHNRLYWYRQTLGQGPEFLTYFQNEAQLEKSRLLSDRFSAERPKGSFSTLEIQRTEQGDSAMYLCASISSALAITETQYFGPGTRLLVL.